The next 14 T cell receptor beta chains were all read from a single sample in a study of blood T cells in healthy people across ages. A second PCR of roughly 7 to 11 cycles used a sample-barcoded 5' primer and a J-beta primer mix. TCRdb redid the calling of the 5' RACE reads with MiXCR, one entry per CDR3 protein. The table includes 1.5 million to 2 million distinct CDR3 sequences, 28% detected once. What was sequenced was blood. Receptors originate from a woman aged 25 to 39 in good health.

This clonotype occurred many times. This rearrangement joins TRBV6-1 to TRBJ2-7; 9 nucleotides line up with TRBD1. With 7 bases clipped from V and 1 base from J, the junction kept 5 bases outside the gene matches. Germline V CDR1 and CDR2: MNHNS, SASEGT. The CDR3 runs to 14 residues. The CDR3 DNA reads TGTGCCAGCACTGGGGACAGGGTATCCTACGAGCAGTACTTC. This codes for CASTGDRVSYEQYF.

This clonotype was picked up many times. The chain recombines TRBV29-1 with TRBJ2-7, with a possible D match to TRBD1 (6 bases). CDR3 size: 13 residues. V lost 5 bases, J lost 0 bases, and 11 bases lay in between. The germline gives CDR1 SQVTM, CDR2 ANQGSEA. The CDR3 nucleotides are TGCAGCGTTTTTGACAGGAGCTCCTACGAGCAGTACTTC. Translation: CSVFDRSSYEQYF.

The CDR3 reads CSVEWRGPEAFF. DNA of the CDR3: TGCAGCGTTGAATGGAGGGGTCCTGAAGCTTTCTTT. V is TRBV29-1 and J is TRBJ1-1; the D gene is possibly TRBD1 (5 bases). V lost 2 bases and J 6 bases, leaving 10 bases between the germline ends. The length of the CDR3 is 12 residues. Germline V gene data show CDR1 as SQVTM and CDR2 as ANQGSEA.

This clonotype was seen only a few times. The J gene is TRBJ2-5, the V gene TRBV20-1; D is ambiguous. V lost 6 bases to trimming and J lost 5 bases, with 16 bases between them. The CDR3 spans 13 residues. The germline V gene has CDR1 DFQATT and CDR2 SNEGSKA (reference sequence). The CDR3 DNA reads TGCAGTGCGCCCTCGGCTGGCCGGGAGACCCAGTACTTC. Translated: CSAPSAGRETQYF.

The chain combines TRBV10-2 with TRBJ1-2, with 7 bases aligning to TRBD1. CDR1 WSHSY and CDR2 SAAADI come from the germline V gene. The length of the CDR3 is 14 residues. V dropped 6 bases and J dropped 11; count of bases not matched to a gene: 15. CDR3 nucleotides: TGCGCCAGCAGGGAATCCGGGACAGTTATGGGGTACACCTTC. This sequence encodes CASRESGTVMGYTF.

This clonotype was detected a few times. V and J are TRBV2 and TRBJ1-1, with no clear D. The CDR3 consists of 14 residues. V was pared by 7 bases and J by 4 bases, with 16 bases between. Germline CDR1 and CDR2: SNHLY and FYNNEI. The CDR3 DNA follows: TGTGCCAGCAATCCCTCGACGGGTGGCACTGAAGCTTTCTTT. It encodes CASNPSTGGTEAFF.

This clonotype was recorded a few times. V usage is TRBV24-1 and J usage is TRBJ2-7; 8 bases map to TRBD2. Germline CDR1 KGHDR, CDR2 SFDVKD. This CDR3 is 16 amino acids long. The trim removed 4 bases at V and 0 bases at J, leaving 7 bases unmatched. The CDR3 sequence is CATSDSTSGFSYEQYF. The CDR3 bases are TGTGCCACCAGTGACAGCACTAGCGGCTTCTCCTACGAGCAGTACTTC.

The chain employs TRBV20-1 and TRBJ2-1; tentatively, D is TRBD2 (6 bases). The assigned J gene may be wrong: the sequence end matches TRBJ2-7 better. Per the germline V gene, CDR1 is DFQATT and CDR2 is SNEGSKA (reference sequence). This CDR3 contains 16 residues. The CDR3 DNA is TGCAGTGCCTTCAATCTTGCCGGGAGCTCCTACAATGAGCAGTACTTC. Its translation: CSAFNLAGSSYNEQYF.

The chain links TRBV7-9 to TRBJ2-3; D possibly uses TRBD1 or TRBD2 (5 bases each). Looked up from germline, CDR1 is SEHNR and CDR2 is FQNEAQ (reference sequence). V shed 4 bases and J shed 5 bases, with 16 bases lying between them. The length of the CDR3 is 15 residues. The CDR3: CASSSPGPGGDTQYF. The CDR3 coding sequence is TGTGCCAGCAGCTCACCGGGACCCGGCGGAGATACGCAGTATTTT.

To note about this clonotype: A junction end diverges from the germline sequence, so it may reflect a read error. The rearrangement joins TRBV5-1 to TRBJ2-3, with D perhaps matching TRBD2 (6 bases). Per germline, CDR1 SGHRS and CDR2 YFSETQ. The CDR3 extends over 15 amino acids. CDR3 sequence: CANSLGDGGRDTQYF. DNA of the CDR3: TGCGCCAACAGCTTGGGGGACGGGGGAAGAGATACGCAGTATTTT.

V gene TRBV19 combines with J gene TRBJ2-1, with 9 bases that match TRBD1. V dropped 6 bases and J dropped 3; count of bases not matched to a gene: 6. CDR1 is LNHDA, CDR2 SQIVND, per germline (reference sequence). The CDR3 is made up of 15 amino acids. DNA for the CDR3: TGTGCCAGTAGGACGGACAGGGGATTCTACAATGAGCAGTTCTTC. It translates to CASRTDRGFYNEQFF.

This CDR3 is CASSHGRNPAGQPQHF. CDR3 bases: TGTGCCAGCAGTCACGGACGGAACCCTGCGGGTCAGCCCCAGCATTTT. This rearrangement joins TRBV6-1 to TRBJ1-5; unclear D gene. The CDR3 is 16 amino acids. V was shortened by 5 bases and J by 6 bases, with 20 bases between the two germline ends. Per germline, CDR1 MNHNS and CDR2 SASEGT.

The V and J genes are TRBV7-9 and TRBJ2-4; 7 bases line up with TRBD1. Near its end, the DNA agrees better with TRBJ2-7, so the J call may be wrong. CDR1 and CDR2 (germline): SEHNR, FQNEAQ (reference sequence). CDR3 length equals 13 residues. Here the CDR3 reads CASSRDSDCEQYF. The DNA for the CDR3 is TGTGCCAGCAGCCGGGACAGCGACTGCGAGCAGTACTTC.

This clonotype was seen a few times. This chain connects TRBV6-5 to TRBJ1-2, with D perhaps TRBD1 (6 bases). This CDR3 spans 13 amino acids. Germline-derived CDR1 and CDR2 are MNHEY and SVGAGI. The V gene lost 6 bases and the J gene lost 8 bases, with 16 bases spanning the gap. The CDR3 DNA reads as TGTGCCAGCAGCTACAGGGTTTTAGGGGGCTACACCTTC. Translating it yields CASSYRVLGGYTF.